Each of the 32 T cell receptor beta chains below was sequenced from the same sample in a study of T cells in Graves' hyperthyroidism and ophthalmopathy. TCR beta CDR3 regions were amplified from RNA transcripts. The TCR CDR3 first-round RT-PCR relied on the HTBI primer set. TCRdb independently ran MiXCR on the multiplex PCR reads; one entry per CDR3 protein. The sample records 650,000 to 800,000 distinct CDR3 sequences, 45% being singletons. Sequencing was done on a sample of peripheral blood or thyroid tissue (not recorded which). These receptors were collected from an adult man with Graves' disease, either hyperthyroidism or ophthalmopathy (not recorded which).

The V and J genes are TRBV20-1 and TRBJ1-5; 8 bases map to TRBD1. The length of the CDR3 is 14 residues. Germline V gives CDR1 DFQATT, CDR2 SNEGSKA (reference sequence). With V trimmed by 4 bases and J by 2 bases, 4 bases remained unmatched. The CDR3 protein is CSATKDRGNQPQHF. In DNA, the CDR3 is TGCAGTGCTACAAAGGACAGGGGCAATCAGCCCCAGCATTTT.

The rearrangement links TRBV2 to TRBJ1-1, with D perhaps matching TRBD1 (6 bases). CDR3 size: 15 residues. From germline, CDR1 is SNHLY and CDR2 FYNNEI. Trimming took 4 bases from V and 7 from J, leaving 19 bases between them. Here the CDR3 DNA reads TGTGCCAGCAGTGTACCTACACAGGGTTTTCTTGAAGCTTTCTTT. It codes for CASSVPTQGFLEAFF.

The CDR3 nucleotides read TGTGCCAGCAGTGAAGCTTCGGGCCATAATTCACCCCTCCACTTT. Its translation: CASSEASGHNSPLHF. The V gene is TRBV25-1, the J gene TRBJ1-6; D is ambiguous. V lost 2 bases and J lost 5, with 10 bases in between. The CDR3 length is 15 residues. Germline CDR1 MGHDK, CDR2 SYGVNS.

In nucleotides, the CDR3 is TGTGCCATCAGTGGGACAGGGCTGGACACTGAAGCTTTCTTT. Encoded protein: CAISGTGLDTEAFF. J is TRBJ1-1 and V is TRBV10-3; 8 nucleotides agree with TRBD1. Germline CDR1 ENHRY, CDR2 SYGVKD. With 4 bases clipped from V and 3 bases from J, the junction kept 4 bases outside the gene matches. The CDR3 is 14 residues long.

This clonotype has more than one count but fewer than ten. The genes are TRBV12-3 or TRBV12-4 and TRBJ1-6; 11 bases map to TRBD1. This CDR3 spans 16 amino acids. V gave up 4 bases and J gave up 9 bases; unmatched junction bases: 8. CDR3 amino acids: CASSSYPGTGGSPLHF. CDR3 coding DNA: TGTGCCAGCAGTTCTTACCCCGGGACAGGGGGTTCACCCCTCCACTTT.

The gene calls are TRBV29-1 and TRBJ1-3, with 8 bases that match TRBD1. CDR1 and CDR2 from the germline V gene are SQVTM and ANQGSEA. The V and J ends lost 3 bases and 3 bases, in that order; junction bases with no gene match: 4. The CDR3 is made up of 14 amino acids. CDR3 amino acids: CSVDTGGFGNTIYF. CDR3 nucleotide sequence: TGCAGCGTTGACACAGGGGGTTTTGGAAACACCATATATTTT. Filled out from reference TRBV29-1 and TRBJ1-3, the complete variable domain reads SAVISQKPSRDICQRGTSLTIQCQVDSQVTMMFWYRQQPGQSLTLIATANQGSEATYESGFVIDKFPISRPNLTFSTLTVSNMSPEDSSIYLCSVDTGGFGNTIYFGEGSWLTVV.

This clonotype was observed a handful of times. The chain recombines TRBV7-9 with TRBJ1-1; 7 bases align to TRBD1. V dropped 6 bases and J dropped 0; count of bases not matched to a gene: 4. Germline values: CDR1 SEHNR, CDR2 FQNEAQ (reference sequence). This CDR3 comprises 14 residues. The CDR3 reads CASRQGGMNTEAFF. Written as DNA, the CDR3 is TGTGCCAGCAGGCAGGGGGGAATGAACACTGAAGCTTTCTTT.

This sequence joins TRBV25-1 and TRBJ2-5; 10 nucleotides align to TRBD1. Germline CDR1 is MGHDK and CDR2 is SYGVNS. This CDR3 contains 14 residues. Trimming removed 5 bases from V and 3 bases from J; junction bases left unmatched: 3. CDR3 residues: CASSRTGGEETQYF. CDR3 DNA: TGTGCCAGCAGTCGGACAGGGGGGGAAGAGACCCAGTACTTC.

The gene calls are TRBV10-3 and TRBJ1-5; possible D gene TRBD1, 5 bases. V lost 10 bases to trimming and J lost 3 bases, with 13 bases between them. The length of the CDR3 is 13 residues. The germline CDR1 and CDR2 sequences are ENHRY and SYGVKD. In nucleotides, the CDR3 is TGTGCCACCTCGGGCAGGGACAATCAGCCCCAGCATTTT. It yields the protein CATSGRDNQPQHF.

This clonotype was seen a handful of times. The CDR3, as DNA: TGCAGCGTTTCCACGGGTCCCGGCTACGAGCAGTACTTC. Translated: CSVSTGPGYEQYF. The rearrangement joins TRBV29-1 to TRBJ2-7; D unclear. Germline CDR1 SQVTM, CDR2 ANQGSEA. Trimming pared 5 bases from V and 3 bases from J, leaving 14 bases between. The length of the CDR3 is 13 residues.

This clonotype was picked up a small number of times. The chain links TRBV7-8 to TRBJ2-7; 7 positions match TRBD2. Germline-derived CDR1 and CDR2 are SGHVS and FQNEAQ. The CDR3 sequence is 15 residues long. J was trimmed by 0 bases and V by 7 bases; bases with no gene match: 9. The CDR3 bases are TGTGCCAGCAAGACTTCTAGCGGACTCTCCTACGAGCAGTACTTC. It encodes CASKTSSGLSYEQYF.

This clonotype was observed a few times. The chain couples TRBV7-9 to TRBJ1-4, with TRBD1 as a possible D gene (6 bases). Trimming removed 6 bases from V and 3 bases from J, with 14 bases in between. This CDR3 has 15 amino acids. Germline CDR1 SEHNR, CDR2 FQNEAQ (reference sequence). This CDR3 reads CASSDLGASNEKLFF. CDR3 sequence (DNA): TGTGCCAGCAGTGATTTGGGGGCTTCTAATGAAAAACTGTTTTTT.

This chain links TRBV7-9 with TRBJ2-7; possibly TRBD2 for D (6 bases). The V gene's germline CDR1 is SEHNR and CDR2 FQNEAQ (reference sequence). Trimming cost V 3 bases and J 3 bases, with 12 bases left between them. The CDR3 totals 14 residues. The CDR3 reads CASSFRDLGYEQYF. The CDR3 nucleotides are TGTGCCAGCAGCTTCCGGGACTTGGGCTACGAGCAGTACTTC.

The rearrangement joins TRBV7-2 to TRBJ2-7; 7 positions agree with TRBD1. The CDR3 extends over 14 amino acids. V lost 7 bases, J lost 6 bases, and 12 bases stayed unmatched. Per germline, CDR1 SGHTA and CDR2 FQGNSA. This CDR3 is CASTFDRASREQYF. The CDR3 coding sequence is TGTGCCAGCACCTTCGACAGGGCATCTCGCGAGCAGTACTTC.

CDR3 sequence reads: CASSPLDSPFYGYTF. The CDR3 DNA reads TGTGCCAGCAGCCCCCTGGACAGCCCCTTCTATGGCTACACCTTC. The chain combines TRBV7-9 with TRBJ1-2, with TRBD1 as a possible D gene (6 bases). Trimming took 5 bases from V and 4 from J, leaving 17 bases between them. CDR3 size: 15 residues. Germline assignment: CDR1 SEHNR and CDR2 FQNEAQ (reference sequence).

There are many counts of this clonotype. CDR3 sequence (DNA): TGTGCCAGCAGCTTGGCAGGGACAGAAAAACTGTTTTTT. Protein: CASSLAGTEKLFF. V and J are TRBV12-3 or TRBV12-4 and TRBJ1-4; D is perhaps TRBD1 (6 bases). The CDR3 is made up of 13 amino acids. Trimming cost V 6 bases and J 8 bases, with 13 bases left between them.

This clonotype is categorized as medium-sized (0.01 to 0.1%). The rearrangement joins TRBV7-9 to TRBJ2-7, with D perhaps matching TRBD2 (5 bases). Germline loops: CDR1 SEHNR, CDR2 FQNEAQ (reference sequence). This CDR3 contains 12 residues. Trimming stripped 4 bases from V and 3 bases from J, with 7 bases between. The CDR3, as DNA: TGTGCCAGCAGCTCCGACTACTACGAGCAGTACTTC. This sequence encodes CASSSDYYEQYF.

This clonotype came up many times. The CDR3 DNA follows: TGTGCCATCAGTGATTCGGCAGGGGCCAATCAGCCCCAGCATTTT. It codes for CAISDSAGANQPQHF. The gene calls are TRBV10-3 and TRBJ1-5; D is perhaps TRBD1 (6 bases). CDR1 and CDR2 from the germline V gene are ENHRY and SYGVKD. There are 15 residues in the CDR3. The V end lost 3 bases, the J end lost 3 bases, and 12 bases lay between the germline ends.

This clonotype was counted a few times. The chain combines TRBV20-1 with TRBJ1-6; no clear D. Germline V CDR1 and CDR2: DFQATT, SNEGSKA (reference sequence). The length of the CDR3 is 12 residues. Trimming took off 1 base at V and 7 bases at J, with 5 bases between the two ends. This CDR3 is CSARGPNSPLHF. In DNA form, the CDR3 reads TGCAGTGCTAGAGGTCCGAATTCACCCCTCCACTTT.

This clonotype was counted only a few times. The chain uses TRBV29-1 and TRBJ2-2; the match to TRBD2 covers 7 bases. CDR3 length equals 14 residues. Per the germline V gene, CDR1 is SQVTM and CDR2 is ANQGSEA. Germline trimming cut 5 bases from V and 2 bases from J; bases unmatched to any gene: 5. Here the CDR3 DNA reads TGCAGCGTTTCGGGAGGAATAAACACCGGGGAGCTGTTTTTT. This gives the protein CSVSGGINTGELFF.

About this clonotype itself: The junction shows a germline mismatch at one end, possibly a read error. The chain recombines TRBV9 with TRBJ1-1; a weak D match, TRBD1 (6 bases). Germline CDR1 is SGDLS and CDR2 is YYNGEE. CDR3 length: 13 residues. CDR3 loop: CASSVQGNTGAFF. Here the CDR3 DNA reads TGTGCCAGCAGCGTACAGGGGAACACTGGAGCTTTCTTT.

The table lists this clonotype with a few counts. This chain connects TRBV10-3 to TRBJ1-4, with D uncertain. Germline values: CDR1 ENHRY, CDR2 SYGVKD. This CDR3 region has 14 residues. Trimming pared 6 bases from V and 6 bases from J, leaving 14 bases between. CDR3 residues: CAIRKDLQHEKLFF. CDR3 in DNA: TGTGCCATCAGAAAGGATCTTCAGCATGAAAAACTGTTTTTT.

A remark on this clonotype: A clone one base away is much larger, so this may be a read error. This chain links TRBV7-6 with TRBJ2-7; D is undetermined. V was shortened by 5 bases and J by 3 bases, with 14 bases between the two germline ends. This CDR3 is 14 amino acids long. CDR1 is SGHVS and CDR2 is FNYEAQ in the germline V gene. The CDR3 DNA follows: TGTGCCAGCAGCAGCAGGAGTCTGGGCTACGAGCAGTACTTC. The encoded protein is CASSSRSLGYEQYF.

This clonotype was counted only a few times. The V and J genes are TRBV6-5 and TRBJ2-5; maybe TRBD1 (6 bases). The CDR3 has 13 amino acids. Germline V gene sequence: CDR1 MNHEY, CDR2 SVGAGI. The V end was cut by 11 bases, the J end by 4 bases, with 17 bases between. In DNA form, the CDR3 reads TGTGCCTGGCATCAGGGGACGGGAGAGACCCAGTACTTC. This gives the protein CAWHQGTGETQYF.

The V call is TRBV2, the J call TRBJ1-2; D is unresolved. Trimming left V 5 bases short and J 8 bases short, with 18 bases between. CDR3 size: 14 residues. CDR1 and CDR2 (germline): SNHLY, FYNNEI. Here the CDR3 reads CASSPGPSAGGYTF. DNA of the CDR3: TGTGCCAGCAGTCCGGGCCCCTCGGCAGGCGGCTACACCTTC.

Regarding this clonotype: In this CDR3 the conserved last residue, phenylalanine or tryptophan, is missing, so a read error is likely. The DNA is left out, because the CDR3 cannot be placed on it with certainty; the CDR3 is given as TCRdb lists it. The chain recombines TRBV7-2 with TRBJ2-7. Germline V gene data show CDR1 as SGHTA and CDR2 as FQGNSA. The CDR3 adds up to 8 amino acids, both ends counted. CDR3 amino acids: CASSQDRL.

The rearrangement uses TRBV6-1 and TRBJ2-7, with D tentatively TRBD2 (6 bases). The CDR3 length is 14 residues. V lost 7 bases to trimming and J lost 3 bases, with 16 bases between them. Germline V gene sequence: CDR1 MNHNS, CDR2 SASEGT. The CDR3 DNA reads TGTGCCAGCACGGAGGGACCGGGATACTACGAGCAGTACTTC. Translated, it gives CASTEGPGYYEQYF.

This clonotype was seen a few times. The chain couples TRBV11-2 to TRBJ1-2; TRBD1 is a possible D gene (5 bases). The germline V and J ends were trimmed by 5 bases and 3 bases, with 16 bases remaining between them. The germline V gene has CDR1 SGHAT and CDR2 FQNNGV. The CDR3 totals 15 residues. The CDR3 nucleotides are TGTGCCAGCAGCCCCGCCGGGGGGATCTACTATGGCTACACCTTC. Amino acids: CASSPAGGIYYGYTF.

This clonotype was detected a few times. The chain joins TRBV5-1 to TRBJ2-7, with D maybe TRBD2 (6 bases). CDR1 and CDR2 (germline): SGHRS, YFSETQ. This CDR3 region has 15 residues. Trimming took off 4 bases at V and 3 bases at J, with 17 bases between the two ends. The CDR3 coding sequence is TGCGCCAGCAGCGCTGGCGGGACGTCATACTACGAGCAGTACTTC. It yields the protein CASSAGGTSYYEQYF.

A note on this clonotype: A much larger clone differs from this one at a single base, so this may be a read error. This chain joins TRBV7-9 and TRBJ1-2; D remains ambiguous. Looked up from germline, CDR1 is SEHNR and CDR2 is FQNEAQ (reference sequence). Trimming stripped 5 bases from V and 4 bases from J, with 8 bases between. The CDR3 is 12 amino acids. CDR3 in DNA: TGTGCCAGCAGCACCACCTCCTATGGCTACACCTTC. As protein: CASSTTSYGYTF.

The rearrangement joins TRBV6-1 to TRBJ1-3, with 7 nucleotides matching TRBD1. The CDR3 is 17 residues long. The germline CDR1 and CDR2 sequences are MNHNS and SASEGT. V trimming: 6 bases; J trimming: 0 bases; junction bases outside the gene matches: 11. CDR3 nucleotides: TGTGCCAGCAGCCGCGGACAGGCCGTGGGCTCTGGAAACACCATATATTTT. It translates to CASSRGQAVGSGNTIYF.

Ten or more counts support this clonotype. The CDR3 protein is CASSGGRDRSSPQHF. CDR3 bases: TGTGCCAGTAGTGGAGGTCGGGACAGGTCATCGCCCCAGCATTTT. The chain employs TRBV19 and TRBJ1-5, with 8 nucleotides matching TRBD1. The CDR3 runs to 15 residues. V was clipped by 5 bases and J by 9 bases; unmatched bases: 12. Germline lookup yields CDR1 LNHDA and CDR2 SQIVND (reference sequence).